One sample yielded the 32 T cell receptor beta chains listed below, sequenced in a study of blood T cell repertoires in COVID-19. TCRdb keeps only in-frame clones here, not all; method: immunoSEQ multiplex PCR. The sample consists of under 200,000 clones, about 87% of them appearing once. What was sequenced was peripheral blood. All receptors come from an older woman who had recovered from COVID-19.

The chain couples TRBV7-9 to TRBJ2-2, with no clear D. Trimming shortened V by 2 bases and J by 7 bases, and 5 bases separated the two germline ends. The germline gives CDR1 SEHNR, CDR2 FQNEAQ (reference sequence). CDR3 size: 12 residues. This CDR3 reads CASSLSSGELFF. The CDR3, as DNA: TGTGCCAGCAGCTTATCTAGCGGGGAGCTGTTTTTT.

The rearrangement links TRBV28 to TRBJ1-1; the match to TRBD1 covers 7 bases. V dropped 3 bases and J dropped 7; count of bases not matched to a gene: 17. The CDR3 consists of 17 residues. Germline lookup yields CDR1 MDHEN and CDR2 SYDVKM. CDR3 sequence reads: CASSFSGLRDSAFEAFF. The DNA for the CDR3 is TGTGCCAGCAGTTTCTCAGGACTTAGGGACAGCGCCTTTGAAGCTTTCTTT.

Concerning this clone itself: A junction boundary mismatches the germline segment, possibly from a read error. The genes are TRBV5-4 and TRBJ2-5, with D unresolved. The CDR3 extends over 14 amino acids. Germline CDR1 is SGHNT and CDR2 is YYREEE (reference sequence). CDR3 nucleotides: TGTGCCAGCAGCCGACTTGTGAGCCAAGGGACCCAGTACTTC. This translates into CASSRLVSQGTQYF.

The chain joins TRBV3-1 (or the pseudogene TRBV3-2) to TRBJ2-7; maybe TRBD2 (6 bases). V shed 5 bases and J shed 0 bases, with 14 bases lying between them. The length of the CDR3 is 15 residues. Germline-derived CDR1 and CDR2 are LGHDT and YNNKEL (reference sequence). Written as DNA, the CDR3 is TGTGCCAGCAGCACGGGACTGGGAAGCTCCTACGAGCAGTACTTC. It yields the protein CASSTGLGSSYEQYF.

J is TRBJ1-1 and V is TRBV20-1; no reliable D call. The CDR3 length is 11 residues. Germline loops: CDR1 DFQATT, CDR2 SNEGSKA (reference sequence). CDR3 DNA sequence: TGCAGCACAAACAGGAACACTGAAGCTTTCTTT. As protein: CSTNRNTEAFF.

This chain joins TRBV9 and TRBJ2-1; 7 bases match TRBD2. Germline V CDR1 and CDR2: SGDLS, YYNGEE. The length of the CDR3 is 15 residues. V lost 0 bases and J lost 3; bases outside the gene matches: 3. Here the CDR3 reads CASSVETSFYNEQFF. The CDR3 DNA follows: TGTGCCAGCAGCGTAGAGACTAGCTTCTACAATGAGCAGTTCTTC.

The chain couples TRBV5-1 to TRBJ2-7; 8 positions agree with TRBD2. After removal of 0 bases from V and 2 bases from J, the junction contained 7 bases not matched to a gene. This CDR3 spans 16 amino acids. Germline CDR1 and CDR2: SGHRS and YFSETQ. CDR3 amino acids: CASSLAPRGGPYEQYF. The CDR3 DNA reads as TGCGCCAGCAGCTTGGCCCCTCGCGGGGGGCCCTACGAGCAGTACTTC.

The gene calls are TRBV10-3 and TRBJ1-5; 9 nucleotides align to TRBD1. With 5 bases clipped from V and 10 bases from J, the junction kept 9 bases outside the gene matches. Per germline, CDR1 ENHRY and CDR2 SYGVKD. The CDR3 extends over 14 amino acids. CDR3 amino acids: CAISRTGGSEPQHF. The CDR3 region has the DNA TGTGCCATCAGTCGTACAGGGGGCTCCGAACCCCAGCATTTT.

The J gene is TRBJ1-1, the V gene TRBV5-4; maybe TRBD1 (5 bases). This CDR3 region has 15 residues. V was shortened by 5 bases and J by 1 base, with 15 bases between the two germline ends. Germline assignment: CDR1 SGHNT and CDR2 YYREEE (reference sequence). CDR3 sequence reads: CASSSTTVGNTEAFF. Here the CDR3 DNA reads TGTGCCAGCAGTTCAACGACAGTGGGGAACACTGAAGCTTTCTTT. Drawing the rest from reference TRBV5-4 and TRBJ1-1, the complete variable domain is ETGVTQSPTHLIKTRGQQVTLRCSSQSGHNTVSWYQQALGQGPQFIFQYYREEENGRGNFPPRFSGLQFPNYSSELNVNALELDDSALYLCASSSTTVGNTEAFFGQGTRLTVV.

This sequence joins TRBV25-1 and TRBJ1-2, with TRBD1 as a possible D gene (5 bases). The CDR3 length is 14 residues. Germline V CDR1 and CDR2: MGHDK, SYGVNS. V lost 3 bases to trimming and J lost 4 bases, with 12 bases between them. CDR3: CASSDSGEAYGYTF. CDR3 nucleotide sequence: TGTGCCAGCAGTGATTCGGGGGAGGCCTATGGCTACACCTTC.

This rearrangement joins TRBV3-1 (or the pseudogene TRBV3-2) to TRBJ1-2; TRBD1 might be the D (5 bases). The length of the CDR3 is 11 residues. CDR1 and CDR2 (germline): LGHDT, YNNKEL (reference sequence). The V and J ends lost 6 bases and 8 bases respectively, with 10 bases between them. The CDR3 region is CASRYAGGYTF. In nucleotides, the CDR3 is TGTGCCAGCAGGTATGCAGGGGGCTACACCTTC.

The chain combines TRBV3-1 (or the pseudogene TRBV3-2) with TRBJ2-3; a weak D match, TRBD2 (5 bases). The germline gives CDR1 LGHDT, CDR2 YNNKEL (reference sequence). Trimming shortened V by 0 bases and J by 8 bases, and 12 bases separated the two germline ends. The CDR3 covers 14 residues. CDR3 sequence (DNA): TGTGCCAGCAGCCAAGATGAGGGTATCCGTACGCAGTATTTT. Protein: CASSQDEGIRTQYF.

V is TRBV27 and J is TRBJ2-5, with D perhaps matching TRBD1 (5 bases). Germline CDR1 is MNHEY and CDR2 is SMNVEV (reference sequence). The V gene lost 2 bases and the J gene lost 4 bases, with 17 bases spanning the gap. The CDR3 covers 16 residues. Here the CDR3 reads CASSLGANTFRETQYF. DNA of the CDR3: TGTGCCAGCAGTTTAGGGGCTAATACCTTCAGAGAGACCCAGTACTTC.

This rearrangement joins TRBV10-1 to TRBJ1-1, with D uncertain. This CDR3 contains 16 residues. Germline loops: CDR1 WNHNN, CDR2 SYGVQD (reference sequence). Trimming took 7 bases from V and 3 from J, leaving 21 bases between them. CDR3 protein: CASTAPDIFLHTEAFF. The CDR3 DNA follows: TGCGCCAGCACCGCTCCCGACATATTCCTCCACACTGAAGCTTTCTTT.

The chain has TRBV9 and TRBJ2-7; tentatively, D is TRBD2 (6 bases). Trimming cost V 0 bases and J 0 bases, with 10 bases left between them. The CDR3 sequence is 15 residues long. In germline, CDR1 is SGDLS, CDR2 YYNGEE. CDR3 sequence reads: CASSVGGARSYEQYF. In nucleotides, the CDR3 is TGTGCCAGCAGCGTAGGCGGGGCGCGCTCCTACGAGCAGTACTTC.

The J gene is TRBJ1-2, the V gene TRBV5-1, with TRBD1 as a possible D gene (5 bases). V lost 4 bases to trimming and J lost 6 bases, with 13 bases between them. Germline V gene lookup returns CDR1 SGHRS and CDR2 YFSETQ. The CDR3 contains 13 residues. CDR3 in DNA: TGCGCCAGCAGCCCCGAGATAGGGGATGGCTACACCTTC. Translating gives CASSPEIGDGYTF. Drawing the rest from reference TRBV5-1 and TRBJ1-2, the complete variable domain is KAGVTQTPRYLIKTRGQQVTLSCSPISGHRSVSWYQQTPGQGLQFLFEYFSETQRNKGNFPGRFSGRQFSNSRSEMNVSTLELGDSALYLCASSPEIGDGYTFGSGTRLTVV.

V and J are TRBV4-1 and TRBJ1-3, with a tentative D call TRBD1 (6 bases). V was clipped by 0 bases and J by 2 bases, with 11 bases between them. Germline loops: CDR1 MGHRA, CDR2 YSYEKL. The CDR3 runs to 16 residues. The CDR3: CASSQERGGAGNTIYF. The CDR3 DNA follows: TGCGCCAGCAGCCAAGAGAGGGGGGGCGCTGGAAACACCATATATTTT.

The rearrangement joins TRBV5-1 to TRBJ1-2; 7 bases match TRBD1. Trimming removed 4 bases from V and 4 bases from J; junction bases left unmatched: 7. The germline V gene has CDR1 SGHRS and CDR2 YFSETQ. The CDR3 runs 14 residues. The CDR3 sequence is CASSTRTGPYGYTF. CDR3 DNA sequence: TGCGCCAGCAGCACCCGGACAGGTCCCTATGGCTACACCTTC. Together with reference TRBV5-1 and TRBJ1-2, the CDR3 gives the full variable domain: KAGVTQTPRYLIKTRGQQVTLSCSPISGHRSVSWYQQTPGQGLQFLFEYFSETQRNKGNFPGRFSGRQFSNSRSEMNVSTLELGDSALYLCASSTRTGPYGYTFGSGTRLTVV.

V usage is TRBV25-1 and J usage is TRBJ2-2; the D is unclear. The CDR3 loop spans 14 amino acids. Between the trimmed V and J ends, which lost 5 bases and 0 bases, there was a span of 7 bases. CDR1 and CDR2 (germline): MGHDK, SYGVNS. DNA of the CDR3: TGTGCCAGCAGTTTCGGAGCGAACACCGGGGAGCTGTTTTTT. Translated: CASSFGANTGELFF.

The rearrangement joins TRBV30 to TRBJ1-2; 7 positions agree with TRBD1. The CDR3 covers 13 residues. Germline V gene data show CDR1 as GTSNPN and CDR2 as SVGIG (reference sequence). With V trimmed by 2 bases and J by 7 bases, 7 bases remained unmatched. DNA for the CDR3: TGTGCCTGGAGTAAAGGGGGCCACGGTGGCTACACCTTC. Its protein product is CAWSKGGHGGYTF.

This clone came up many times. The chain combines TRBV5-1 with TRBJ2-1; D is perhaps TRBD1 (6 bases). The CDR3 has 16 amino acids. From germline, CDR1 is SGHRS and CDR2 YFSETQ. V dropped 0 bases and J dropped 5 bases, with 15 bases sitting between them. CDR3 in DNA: TGCGCCAGCAGCTTGGGGGACACCTATCACGACAATGAGCAGTTCTTC. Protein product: CASSLGDTYHDNEQFF.

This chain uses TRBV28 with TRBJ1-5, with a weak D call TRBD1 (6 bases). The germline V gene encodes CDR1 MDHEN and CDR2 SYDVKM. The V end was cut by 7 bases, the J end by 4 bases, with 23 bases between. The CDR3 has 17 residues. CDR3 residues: CASNPGGASVQNQPQHF. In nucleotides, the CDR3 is TGTGCCAGCAATCCTGGGGGGGCTTCGGTCCAGAATCAGCCCCAGCATTTT.

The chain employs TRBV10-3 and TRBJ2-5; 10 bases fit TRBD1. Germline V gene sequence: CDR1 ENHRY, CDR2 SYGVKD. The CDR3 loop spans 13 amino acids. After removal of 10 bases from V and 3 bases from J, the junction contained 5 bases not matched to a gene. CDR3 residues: CATRTGGEETQYF. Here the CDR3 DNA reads TGTGCCACCCGGACAGGGGGAGAAGAGACCCAGTACTTC.

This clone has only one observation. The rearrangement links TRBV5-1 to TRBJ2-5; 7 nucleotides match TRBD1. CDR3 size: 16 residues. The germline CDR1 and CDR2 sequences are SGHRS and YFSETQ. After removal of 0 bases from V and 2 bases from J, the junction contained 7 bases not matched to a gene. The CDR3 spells CASSLGQGVTQETQYF. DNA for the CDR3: TGCGCCAGCAGCTTGGGACAGGGAGTAACTCAAGAGACCCAGTACTTC.

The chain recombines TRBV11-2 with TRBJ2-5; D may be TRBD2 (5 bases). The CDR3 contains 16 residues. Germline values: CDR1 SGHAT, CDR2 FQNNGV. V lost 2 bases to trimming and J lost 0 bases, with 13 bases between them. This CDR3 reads CASSLSQYGDQETQYF. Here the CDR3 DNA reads TGTGCCAGCAGCTTAAGTCAGTACGGGGACCAAGAGACCCAGTACTTC.

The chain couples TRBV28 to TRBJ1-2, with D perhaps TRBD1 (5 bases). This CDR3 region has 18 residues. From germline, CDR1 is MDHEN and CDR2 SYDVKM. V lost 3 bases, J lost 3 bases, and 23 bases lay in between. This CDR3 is CASSFVPGLPPVDYGYTF. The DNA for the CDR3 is TGTGCCAGCAGTTTTGTTCCGGGACTTCCCCCGGTTGACTATGGCTACACCTTC.

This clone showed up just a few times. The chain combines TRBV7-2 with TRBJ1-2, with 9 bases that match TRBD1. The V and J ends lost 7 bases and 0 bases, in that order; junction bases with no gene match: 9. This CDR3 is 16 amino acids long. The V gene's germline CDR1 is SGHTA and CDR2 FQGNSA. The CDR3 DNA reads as TGTGCCAGCACCCTCGGGACAGGGCCAGCTAACTATGGCTACACCTTC. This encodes CASTLGTGPANYGYTF.

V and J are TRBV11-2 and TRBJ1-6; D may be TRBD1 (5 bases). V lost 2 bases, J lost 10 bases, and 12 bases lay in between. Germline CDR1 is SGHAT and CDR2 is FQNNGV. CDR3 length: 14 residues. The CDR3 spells CASSLRGWDSPLHF. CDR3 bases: TGTGCCAGCAGCTTACGGGGGTGGGACTCACCCCTCCACTTT.

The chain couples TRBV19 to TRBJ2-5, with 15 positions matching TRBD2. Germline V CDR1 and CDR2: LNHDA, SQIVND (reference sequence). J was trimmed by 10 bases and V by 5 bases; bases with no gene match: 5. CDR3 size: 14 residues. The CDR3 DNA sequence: TGTGCCAGTAGTGGACTAGCGGGGGGGCAGGGCCAGTACTTC. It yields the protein CASSGLAGGQGQYF.

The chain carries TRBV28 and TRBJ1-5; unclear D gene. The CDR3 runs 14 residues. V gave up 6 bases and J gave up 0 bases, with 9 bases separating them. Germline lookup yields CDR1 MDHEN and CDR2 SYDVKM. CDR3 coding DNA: TGTGCCAGCAGCCCCCCCGGTAGCAATCAGCCCCAGCATTTT. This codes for CASSPPGSNQPQHF.

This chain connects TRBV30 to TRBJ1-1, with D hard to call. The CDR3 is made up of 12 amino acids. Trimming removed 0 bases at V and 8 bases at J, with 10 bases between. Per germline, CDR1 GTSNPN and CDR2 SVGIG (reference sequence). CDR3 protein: CAWSVLWREAFF. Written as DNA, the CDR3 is TGTGCCTGGAGTGTACTATGGAGGGAAGCTTTCTTT.

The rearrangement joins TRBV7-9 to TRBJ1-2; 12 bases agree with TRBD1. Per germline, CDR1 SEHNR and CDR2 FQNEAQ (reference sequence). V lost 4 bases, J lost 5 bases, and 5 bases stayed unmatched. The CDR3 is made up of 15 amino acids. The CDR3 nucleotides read TGTGCCAGCAGCTCTGGGACAGGGGGCAGATATGGCTACACCTTC. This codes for CASSSGTGGRYGYTF.